A few counts support the clone carrying this T cell receptor (beta chain). Its antigen is undetermined. This entry is derived from a study of cytomegalovirus exposure and HLA in healthy donors. Study-level results: Presence/absence analysis assumed near-uniform sequencing depth across donors. Most TCR sequences were rare, but some public TCRs occurred in many donors. The listing of about 150 TCR beta chains classed them as cytomegalovirus-associated. A few chains tied to CMV proved CMV antigen-specific in vitro.

CDR3 length: 15 amino acids. The germline V gene has CDR1 SGHTA and CDR2 FQGNSA. The V end lost 4 bases, the J end lost 7 bases, and 20 bases lay between the germline ends. Vbeta (60) and Jbeta (13) primers were used in the PCR. Data came from immunoSEQ multiplex PCR; TCRdb stores just in-frame clones and leaves some out. This table holds fewer than 200,000 clones, 82% found once. Sequences were obtained from PBMCs. The chain has TRBV7-2 and TRBJ2-7; a weak D match, TRBD2 (5 bases). The TCR was taken from a girl aged 5-17 years in good health and CMV-seropositive. For the CDR3, the DNA is TGTGCCAGCAGCTCCGTCCCAGGAAGCGGCTATGAGCAGTACTTC. Translating gives CASSSVPGSGYEQYF. The full variable domain, in which reference TRBV7-2 and TRBJ2-7 provide the parts outside the CDR3, is GAGVSQSPSNKVTEKGKDVELRCDPISGHTALYWYRQSLGQGLEFLIYFQGNSAPDKSGLPSDRFSAERTGGSVSTLTIQRTQQEDSAVYLCASSSVPGSGYEQYFGPGTRLTVT.